This T cell receptor beta chain emerged from a study of identical twins. In TCRdb, the 5' RACE reads were re-called with MiXCR into one record per CDR3 protein. The sample has 1.5 million or so distinct CDR3 sequences; roughly 35% are singletons. The CDR3 runs to 16 residues. CDR1 is MNHEY and CDR2 is SVGAGI in the germline V gene. The V and J ends lost 6 bases and 2 bases, in that order; junction bases with no gene match: 7. This clonotype was picked up a small number of times. The TCR originated in a newborn girl in good health. The specimen was cord blood. The chain recombines TRBV6-5 with TRBJ2-5; TRBD2 matches at 12 bases. Here the CDR3 DNA reads TGTGCCAGCAGACAGCTAGCGGGAGGGTGGCAAGAGACCCAGTACTTC. Translation: CASRQLAGGWQETQYF.